The rows below give T cell receptor beta chains drawn from one sample of a study of regulatory T cells in long-lasting Graves disease. In TCRdb, the multiplex PCR reads were re-called with MiXCR into one record per CDR3 protein. The data contain roughly 400,000 distinct CDR3 sequences, around 20% of them seen just once; the ten biggest clones take up 13% to 15%. The sequenced sample was peripheral blood mononuclear cells (PBMCs), obtained when the disease was refractory, from a patient treated with antithyroid drugs. The source of these receptors is a female donor with Graves disease. Each CDR3 is given with its conserved first and last residue. D genes are given only for firm matches. Only part of the rows carry a size: once, few, many, or a class if the clone is expanded.

j_call | d_call | clone_size | v_call | cdr3_aa | cdr3_nt
TRBJ1-2 | NA | many | TRBV28 | CASSDLTDYGYTF | TGTGCCAGCAGCGATCTAACGGACTATGGCTACACCTTC
TRBJ2-3 | NA | NA | TRBV6-5 | CASSFLAPGASTDTQYF | TGTGCCAGCAGTTTCCTGGCCCCGGGAGCTAGCACAGATACGCAGTATTTT
TRBJ1-4 | NA | many | TRBV6-2/TRBV6-3 | CASSQPAGGSEKLFF | TGTGCCAGCAGTCAGCCAGCAGGAGGGAGTGAAAAACTGTTTTTT
TRBJ2-2 | TRBD2 | NA | TRBV7-9 | CASSFVAGDHTGELFF | TGTGCCAGCAGCTTTGTCGCGGGAGATCACACCGGGGAGCTGTTTTTT
TRBJ2-7 | NA | NA | TRBV4-1 | CASSQDSPPGTDDEQYF | TGCGCCAGCAGCCAAGATTCCCCGCCCGGGACCGATGACGAGCAGTACTTC
TRBJ1-5 | NA | few | TRBV11-2 | CASSLRPAQPDQPQHF | TGTGCCAGCAGCTTACGGCCAGCTCAACCGGATCAGCCCCAGCATTTT
TRBJ2-3 | NA | few | TRBV28 | CASTPGEAPGTDTQYF | TGTGCCAGCACCCCGGGAGAAGCCCCGGGCACAGATACGCAGTATTTT
TRBJ2-5 | NA | NA | TRBV3-1 | CASSHYRDPRTQYF | TGTGCCAGCAGCCACTACAGGGATCCCCGGACCCAGTACTTC
TRBJ2-3 | NA | NA | TRBV5-1 | CASSSRTGTDTQYF | TGCGCCAGCAGCTCAAGGACTGGAACAGATACGCAGTATTTT
TRBJ1-2 | NA | many | TRBV9 | CASSRGTPTIGYTF | TGTGCCAGCAGCAGAGGGACACCTACGATCGGCTACACCTTC
TRBJ2-7 | TRBD1 | many | TRBV28 | CASSWRQGSYEQYF | TGTGCCAGCAGTTGGAGACAGGGTTCCTACGAGCAGTACTTC
TRBJ2-1 | NA | NA | TRBV13 | CASTRQGLGPASRQFF | TGTGCCAGCACCCGCCAGGGTCTGGGTCCGGCATCCCGGCAGTTCTTC
TRBJ1-2 | NA | many | TRBV7-9 | CASSLGKGFYGYTF | TGTGCCAGCAGCTTAGGGAAGGGGTTTTACGGCTACACCTTC
TRBJ1-2 | NA | few | TRBV13 | CASSLGAVSGYTF | TGTGCCAGCAGCCTCGGGGCCGTCTCTGGCTACACCTTC
TRBJ1-1 | NA | many | TRBV12-3/TRBV12-4 | CASNPGATEAFF | TGTGCCAGCAACCCAGGGGCAACTGAAGCTTTCTTT
TRBJ2-5 | TRBD2 | many | TRBV28 | CASRHPRAAGGMGETQYF | TGTGCCAGCAGGCACCCTCGGGCCGCGGGAGGGATGGGGGAGACCCAGTACTTC
TRBJ1-1 | NA | few | TRBV6-2/TRBV6-3 | CASSYSDSLNTEAFF | TGTGCCAGCAGTTACTCGGACAGCTTGAACACTGAAGCTTTCTTT
TRBJ2-7 | NA | few | TRBV7-9 | CASSQDRKPYEQYF | TGTGCCAGCAGCCAAGACCGAAAACCCTACGAGCAGTACTTC
TRBJ2-7 | NA | NA | TRBV6-5 | CASSSSRSYEQYF | TGTGCCAGCAGTTCCAGTCGATCCTACGAGCAGTACTTC
TRBJ2-7 | TRBD2 | many | TRBV11-2 | CASSTGTSRISEQYF | TGTGCCAGCAGCACCGGGACTAGCAGAATCTCTGAGCAGTACTTC
TRBJ2-7 | TRBD1 | NA | TRBV7-2 | CASSIGQGRSYEQYF | TGTGCCAGCAGCATCGGACAGGGTAGGTCCTACGAGCAGTACTTC
TRBJ2-7 | NA | few | TRBV20-1 | CSAGRLTWSYEQYF | TGCAGTGCTGGACGGCTTACTTGGTCCTACGAGCAGTACTTC
TRBJ1-1 | TRBD1 | NA | TRBV4-1 | CASSRKSPGTERWDTEAFF | TGCGCCAGCAGCCGAAAGTCCCCGGGGACAGAAAGGTGGGACACTGAAGCTTTCTTT
TRBJ2-7 | TRBD2 | many | TRBV27 | CASSSPGLGGDEQYF | TGTGCCAGCAGTTCCCCCGGACTAGGTGGAGACGAGCAGTACTTC
TRBJ2-2 | TRBD1 | NA | TRBV19 | CASIGAGTGNTGELFF | TGTGCCAGTATCGGGGCCGGGACAGGGAACACCGGGGAGCTGTTTTTT
TRBJ2-1 | TRBD1 | NA | TRBV6-1 | CASGVNDRAWDEQFF | TGTGCCAGTGGGGTGAATGACAGGGCTTGGGATGAGCAGTTCTTC
TRBJ1-1 | NA | many | TRBV27 | CASSPTMGGAAMNTEAFF | TGTGCCAGCAGTCCCACCATGGGGGGGGCAGCCATGAACACTGAAGCTTTCTTT
TRBJ2-2 | NA | NA | TRBV28 | CASSFSFGGNTGELFF | TGTGCCAGCAGTTTCAGCTTCGGGGGGAACACCGGGGAGCTGTTTTTT
TRBJ1-1 | NA | many | TRBV30 | CAWSLDSLNTEAFF | TGTGCCTGGAGCTTGGACAGTCTGAACACTGAAGCTTTCTTT
TRBJ2-7 | NA | few | TRBV20-1 | CSASGQSSYEQYF | TGCAGTGCGAGCGGTCAGTCGTCCTACGAGCAGTACTTC
TRBJ2-1 | NA | NA | TRBV15 | CATSLLLTSGQAYNEQFF | TGTGCCACCAGCCTCCTCCTCACGAGCGGGCAAGCCTACAATGAGCAGTTCTTC
TRBJ1-2 | TRBD1 | few | TRBV18 | CASSPQTGADGGYTF | TGTGCCAGCTCACCACAGACAGGGGCTGATGGGGGCTACACCTTC
TRBJ1-1 | NA | NA | TRBV19 | CASSISLDANTEAFF | TGTGCCAGTAGTATAAGTTTGGACGCGAACACTGAAGCTTTCTTT
TRBJ2-2 | TRBD1 | many | TRBV29-1 | CSTRQGANTGELFF | TGCAGCACAAGACAGGGAGCGAACACCGGGGAGCTGTTTTTT
TRBJ2-7 | TRBD1 | NA | TRBV30 | CAWSDRGLGYEQYF | TGTGCCTGGAGTGACAGGGGGCTAGGGTACGAGCAGTACTTC
TRBJ1-5 | NA | many | TRBV12-3/TRBV12-4 | CASSLSTIDQPQHF | TGTGCCAGCAGTTTAAGTACAATAGATCAGCCCCAGCATTTT
TRBJ2-5 | NA | NA | TRBV20-1 | CSASSYSQETQYF | TGCAGTGCCAGCAGTTATTCCCAAGAGACCCAGTACTTC
TRBJ1-2 | NA | NA | TRBV28 | CASSFGHSYGYTF | TGTGCCAGCAGTTTCGGACATTCCTATGGCTACACCTTC
TRBJ2-5 | NA | few | TRBV3-1 | CASSHLGIGKTQYF | TGTGCCAGCAGCCACCTCGGGATTGGAAAGACCCAGTACTTC
TRBJ2-7 | NA | NA | TRBV9 | CASSALGGEQYF | TGTGCCAGCAGCGCGTTGGGGGGCGAGCAGTACTTC
TRBJ2-7 | TRBD2 | few | TRBV20-1 | CSAFYTGGSNEQYF | TGCAGTGCTTTCTATACGGGAGGATCGAACGAGCAGTACTTC
TRBJ1-1 | NA | NA | TRBV5-4 | CASSPWRGDVPEAFF | TGTGCCAGCAGCCCTTGGCGTGGGGACGTCCCTGAAGCTTTCTTT